This TCR beta chain is drawn from a study of T-cell memory formation after mild COVID-19. Whole-study results and caveats: Contracting clones localized mainly to CM and EM when CD4+ and mainly to EMRA when CD8+.

CDR1 and CDR2 (germline): DFQATT, SNEGSKA (reference sequence). This CDR3 contains 17 residues. Trimming at V came to 2 bases and at J to 3 bases, leaving 15 bases not matched to a gene. This clonotype showed up many times. Its antigen is not identified. TCRdb re-called the 5' RACE reads with MiXCR, one entry per CDR3 protein. The sample lists some 270,000 distinct CDR3 sequences; over 15% were seen once. Sequencing was carried out using PBMCs or a T cell subset sorted from them (not recorded which). The rearrangement joins TRBV20-1 to TRBJ2-7, with 8 nucleotides matching TRBD2. The sequence was obtained from an adult woman who had mild COVID-19 (a few samples of this study predate the infection). Cell type and time point are not known. The CDR3 nucleotides read TGCAGTGCTAGATCTGAATTTGGGCCTAGCGGGCGCTACGAGCAGTACTTC. Translation gives CSARSEFGPSGRYEQYF.